This T cell receptor (beta chain) was documented in a study of cytomegalovirus exposure and HLA in healthy donors. The trim removed 4 bases at V and 4 bases at J, leaving 6 bases unmatched. Germline V gene data show CDR1 as SGHDT and CDR2 as YYEEEE. This CDR3 region has 14 residues. In the PCR, 60 Vbeta and 13 Jbeta primers were used. Assay: immunoSEQ multiplex PCR; the TCRdb copy retains only in-frame clones and omits some. This sample's table reports around 29,000 clones. This receptor was obtained from a man aged 30 to 45 in good health and CMV-seronegative. Material for sequencing was PBMCs. The chain carries TRBV5-6 and TRBJ2-7; TRBD1 matches at 9 bases. The CDR3, as DNA: TGTGCCAGCAGCCGGGGACAGGGACGGTACGAGCAGTACTTC. Protein product: CASSRGQGRYEQYF.